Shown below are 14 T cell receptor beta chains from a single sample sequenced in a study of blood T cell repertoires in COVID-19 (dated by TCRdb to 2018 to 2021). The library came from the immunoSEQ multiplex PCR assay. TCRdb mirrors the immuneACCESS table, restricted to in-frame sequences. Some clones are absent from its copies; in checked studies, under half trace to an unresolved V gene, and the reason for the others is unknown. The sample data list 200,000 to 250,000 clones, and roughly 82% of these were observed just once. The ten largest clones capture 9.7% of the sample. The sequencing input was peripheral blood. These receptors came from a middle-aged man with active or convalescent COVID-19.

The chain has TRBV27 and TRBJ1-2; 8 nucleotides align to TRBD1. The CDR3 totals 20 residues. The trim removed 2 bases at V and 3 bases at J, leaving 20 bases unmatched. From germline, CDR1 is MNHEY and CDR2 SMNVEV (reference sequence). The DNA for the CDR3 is TGTGCCAGCAGTTTAGGTCCCCCGGGGGCAGGGGGCGCGATTGACTATGGCTACACCTTC. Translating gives CASSLGPPGAGGAIDYGYTF.

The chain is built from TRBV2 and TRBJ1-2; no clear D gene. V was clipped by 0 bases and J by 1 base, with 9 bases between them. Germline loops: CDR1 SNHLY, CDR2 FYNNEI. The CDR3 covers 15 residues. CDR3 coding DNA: TGTGCCAGCAGTGAAGCTAGGAGACGTAACTATGGCTACACCTTC. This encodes CASSEARRRNYGYTF.

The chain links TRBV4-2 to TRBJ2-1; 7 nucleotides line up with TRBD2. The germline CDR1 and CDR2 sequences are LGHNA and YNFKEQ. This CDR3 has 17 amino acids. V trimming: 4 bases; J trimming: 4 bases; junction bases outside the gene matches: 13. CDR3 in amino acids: CASSPYSSGGTYNEQFF. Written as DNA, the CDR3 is TGTGCCAGCAGCCCATACTCTAGCGGCGGCACGTACAATGAGCAGTTCTTC.

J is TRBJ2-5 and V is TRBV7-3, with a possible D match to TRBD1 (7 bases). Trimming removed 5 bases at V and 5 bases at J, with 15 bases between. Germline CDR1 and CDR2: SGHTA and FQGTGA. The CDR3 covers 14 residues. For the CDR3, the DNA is TGTGCCAGCAGCCCAGGGGGGCCAGGGGAGACCCAGTACTTC. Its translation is CASSPGGPGETQYF.

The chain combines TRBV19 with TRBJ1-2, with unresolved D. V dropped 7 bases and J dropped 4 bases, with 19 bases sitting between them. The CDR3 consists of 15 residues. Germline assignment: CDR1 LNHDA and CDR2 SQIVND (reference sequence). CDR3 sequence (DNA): TGTGCCAGTAAAACTACCACTGGAATGCTCTATGGCTACACCTTC. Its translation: CASKTTTGMLYGYTF.

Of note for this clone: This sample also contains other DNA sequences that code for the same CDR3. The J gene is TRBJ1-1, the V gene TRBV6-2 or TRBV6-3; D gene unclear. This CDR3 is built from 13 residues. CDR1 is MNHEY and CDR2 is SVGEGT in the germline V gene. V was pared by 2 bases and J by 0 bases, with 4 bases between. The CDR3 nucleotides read TGTGCCAGCAGTTACATAATGAACACTGAAGCTTTCTTT. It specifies CASSYIMNTEAFF.

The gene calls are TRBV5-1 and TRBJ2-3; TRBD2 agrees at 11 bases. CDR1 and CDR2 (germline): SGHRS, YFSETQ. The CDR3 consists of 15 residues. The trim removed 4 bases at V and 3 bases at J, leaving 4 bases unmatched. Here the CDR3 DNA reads TGCGCCAGCAGCCCCGGGACTAGCGGAACAGATACGCAGTATTTT. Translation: CASSPGTSGTDTQYF.

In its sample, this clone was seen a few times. The CDR3 region is CASSRGNEQYV. The CDR3, as DNA: TGTGCCAGCAGTCGAGGGAACGAGCAGTACGTC. The V call is TRBV12-3 or TRBV12-4, the J call TRBJ2-7; tentative D call: TRBD2 (5 bases). Trimming took off 5 bases at V and 5 bases at J, with 7 bases between the two ends. The CDR3 totals 11 residues.

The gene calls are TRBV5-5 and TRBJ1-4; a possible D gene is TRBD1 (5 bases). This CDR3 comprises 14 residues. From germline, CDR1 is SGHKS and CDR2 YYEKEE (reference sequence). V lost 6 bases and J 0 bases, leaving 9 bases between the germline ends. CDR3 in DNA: TGTGCCAGCACTCTACAGGCAACTAATGAAAAACTGTTTTTT. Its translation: CASTLQATNEKLFF.

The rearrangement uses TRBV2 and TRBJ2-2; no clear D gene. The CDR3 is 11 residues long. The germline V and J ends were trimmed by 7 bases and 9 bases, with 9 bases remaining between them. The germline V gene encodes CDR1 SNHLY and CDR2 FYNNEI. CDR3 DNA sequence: TGTGCCAGCAAGTATAGCTGGGAGCTGTTTTTT. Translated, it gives CASKYSWELFF.

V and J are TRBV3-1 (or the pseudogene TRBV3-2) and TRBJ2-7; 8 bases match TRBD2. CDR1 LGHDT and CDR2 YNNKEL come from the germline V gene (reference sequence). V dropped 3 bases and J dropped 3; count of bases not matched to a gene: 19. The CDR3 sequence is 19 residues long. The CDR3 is CASSHHGGSRRGACYEQYF. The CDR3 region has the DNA TGTGCCAGCAGCCACCATGGGGGGTCTCGGCGGGGGGCCTGCTACGAGCAGTACTTC.

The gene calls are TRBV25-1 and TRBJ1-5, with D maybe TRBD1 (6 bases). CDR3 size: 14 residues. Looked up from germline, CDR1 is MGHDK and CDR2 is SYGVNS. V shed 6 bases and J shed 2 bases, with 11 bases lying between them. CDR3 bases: TGTGCCAGCAGATCCAGGGGCGGCAATCAGCCCCAGCATTTT. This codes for CASRSRGGNQPQHF.

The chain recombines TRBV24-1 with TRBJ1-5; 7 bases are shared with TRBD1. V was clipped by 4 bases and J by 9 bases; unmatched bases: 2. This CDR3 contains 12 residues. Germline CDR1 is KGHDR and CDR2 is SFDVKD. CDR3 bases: TGTGCCACCAGTGACCCAGGGGGGCCCCAGCATTTT. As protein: CATSDPGGPQHF.

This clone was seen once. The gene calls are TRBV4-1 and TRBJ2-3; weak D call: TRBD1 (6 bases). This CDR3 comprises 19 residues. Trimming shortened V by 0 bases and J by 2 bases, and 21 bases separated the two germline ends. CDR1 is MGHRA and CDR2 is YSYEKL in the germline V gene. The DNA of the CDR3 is TGCGCCAGCAGCCAAGATTTCGTGGCAGGGGCGGTTTTCACAGATACGCAGTATTTT. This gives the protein CASSQDFVAGAVFTDTQYF.